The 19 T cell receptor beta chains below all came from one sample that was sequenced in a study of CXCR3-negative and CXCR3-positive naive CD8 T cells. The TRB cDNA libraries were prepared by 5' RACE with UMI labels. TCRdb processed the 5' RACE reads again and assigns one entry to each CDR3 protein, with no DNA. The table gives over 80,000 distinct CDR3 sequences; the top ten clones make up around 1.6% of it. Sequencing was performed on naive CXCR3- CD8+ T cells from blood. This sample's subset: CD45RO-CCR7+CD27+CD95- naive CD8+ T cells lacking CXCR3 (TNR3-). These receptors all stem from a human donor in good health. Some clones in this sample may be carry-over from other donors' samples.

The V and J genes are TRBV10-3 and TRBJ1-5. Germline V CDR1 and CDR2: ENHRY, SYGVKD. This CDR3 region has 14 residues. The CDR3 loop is CAISEDLYNQPQHF.

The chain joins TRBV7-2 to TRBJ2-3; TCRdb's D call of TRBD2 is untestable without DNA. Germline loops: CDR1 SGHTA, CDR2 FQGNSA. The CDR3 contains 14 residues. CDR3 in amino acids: CASSSGLAGDTQYF.

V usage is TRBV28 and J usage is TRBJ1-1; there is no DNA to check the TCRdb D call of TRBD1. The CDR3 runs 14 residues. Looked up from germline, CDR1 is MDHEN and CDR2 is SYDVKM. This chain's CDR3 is CASGVGHRNTEAFF.

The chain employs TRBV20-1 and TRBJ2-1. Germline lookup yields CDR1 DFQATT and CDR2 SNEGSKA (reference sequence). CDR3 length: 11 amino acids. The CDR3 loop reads CSARAGNEQFF.

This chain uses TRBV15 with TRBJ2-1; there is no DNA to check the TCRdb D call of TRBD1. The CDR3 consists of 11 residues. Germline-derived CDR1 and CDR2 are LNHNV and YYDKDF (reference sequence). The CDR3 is CATGGQHEQFF.

This CDR3 reads CASSLTSGRALHSYNEQFF. The genes are TRBV28 and TRBJ2-1; the D call from TCRdb, TRBD2, cannot be confirmed without DNA. CDR3 size: 19 residues. CDR1 is MDHEN and CDR2 is SYDVKM in the germline V gene.

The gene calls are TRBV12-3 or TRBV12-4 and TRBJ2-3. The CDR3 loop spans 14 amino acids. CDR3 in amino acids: CASSLTEVPDTQYF.

The CDR3 sequence is CASSSGPRGGFTDTQYF. This rearrangement joins TRBV7-8 to TRBJ2-3; TCRdb selects TRBD1, and the lack of DNA leaves this call unchecked. Per germline, CDR1 SGHVS and CDR2 FQNEAQ. The CDR3 runs 17 residues.

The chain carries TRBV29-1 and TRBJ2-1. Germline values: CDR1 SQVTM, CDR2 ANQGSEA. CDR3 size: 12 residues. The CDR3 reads CSVHDKYNEQFF.

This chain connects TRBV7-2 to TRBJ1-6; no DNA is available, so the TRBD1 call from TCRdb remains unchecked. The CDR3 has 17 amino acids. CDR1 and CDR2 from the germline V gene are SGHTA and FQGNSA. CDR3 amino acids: CASSLAPRQTYNSPLHF. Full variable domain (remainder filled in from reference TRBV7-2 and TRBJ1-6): GAGVSQSPSNKVTEKGKDVELRCDPISGHTALYWYRQSLGQGLEFLIYFQGNSAPDKSGLPSDRFSAERTGGSVSTLTIQRTQQEDSAVYLCASSLAPRQTYNSPLHFGNGTRLTVT.

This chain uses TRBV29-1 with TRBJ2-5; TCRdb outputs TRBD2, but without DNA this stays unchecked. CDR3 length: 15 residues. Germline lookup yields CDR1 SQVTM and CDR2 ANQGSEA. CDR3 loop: CSVEDHGGRAETQYF.

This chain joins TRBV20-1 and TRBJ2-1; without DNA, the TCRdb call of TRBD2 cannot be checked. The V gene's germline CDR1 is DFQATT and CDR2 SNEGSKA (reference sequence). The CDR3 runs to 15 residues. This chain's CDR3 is CSARVGAGGVNEQFF.

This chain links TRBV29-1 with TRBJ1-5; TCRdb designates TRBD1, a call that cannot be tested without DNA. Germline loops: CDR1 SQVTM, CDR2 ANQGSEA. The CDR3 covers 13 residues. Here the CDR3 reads CSVASGGHQPQHF.

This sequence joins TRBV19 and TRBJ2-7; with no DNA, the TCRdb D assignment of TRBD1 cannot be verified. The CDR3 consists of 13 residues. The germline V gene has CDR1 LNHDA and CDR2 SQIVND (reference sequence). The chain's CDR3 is CASSPTTGLEQYF.

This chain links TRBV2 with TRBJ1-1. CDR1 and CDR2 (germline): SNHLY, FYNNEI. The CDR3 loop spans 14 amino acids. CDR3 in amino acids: CASSDSYPATEAFF.

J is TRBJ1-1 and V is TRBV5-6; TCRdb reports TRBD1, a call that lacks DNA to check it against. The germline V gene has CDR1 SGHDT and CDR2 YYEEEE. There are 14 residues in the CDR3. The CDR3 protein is CASSRTPGDTEAFF.

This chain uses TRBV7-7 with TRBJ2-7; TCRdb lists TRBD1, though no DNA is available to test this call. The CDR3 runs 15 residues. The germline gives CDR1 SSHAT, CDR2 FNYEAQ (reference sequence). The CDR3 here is CASSLGRGEDYEQYF.

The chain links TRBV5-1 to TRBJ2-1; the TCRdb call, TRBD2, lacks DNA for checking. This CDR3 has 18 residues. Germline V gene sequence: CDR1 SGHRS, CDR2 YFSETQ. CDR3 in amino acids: CASSLMGLAFSSYNEQFF.

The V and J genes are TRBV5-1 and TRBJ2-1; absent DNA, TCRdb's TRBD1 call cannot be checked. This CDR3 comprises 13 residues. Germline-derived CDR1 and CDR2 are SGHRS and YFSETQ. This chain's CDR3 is CASSLPGNNEQFF.